This TCR beta chain was sequenced during a study of cytomegalovirus exposure and HLA in healthy donors. Study at large: Findings of an earlier analysis included over 95 million unique TCR beta sequences from 200 million or so T cells. Study conclusions and caveats: Later analysis identified a missense DCLRE1C variant that was linked to TCR beta V- and J-gene trimming.

The CDR3 totals 14 residues. Germline CDR1 reads MGHDK; CDR2 reads SYGVNS. V lost 6 bases to trimming and J lost 9 bases; unmatched junction nucleotides: 11. Both 60 Vbeta primers and 13 Jbeta primers went into the PCR. The protocol was immunoSEQ multiplex PCR, while the TCRdb copy is restricted to in-frame clones and leaves out a portion. The sample includes 95,000 to 110,000 clones. Healthy bone marrow donors made up the cohort. Notes on this clone: What it binds is unknown.

The sequence was collected from a man aged 35-49 years in good health and CMV-seronegative. The sample was PBMCs. The J gene is TRBJ2-5, the V gene TRBV25-1, with 9 positions matching TRBD1. CDR3 sequence: CASSGTGTWGAQYF. The CDR3 DNA reads as TGTGCCAGCAGCGGGACAGGGACATGGGGGGCCCAGTACTTC.